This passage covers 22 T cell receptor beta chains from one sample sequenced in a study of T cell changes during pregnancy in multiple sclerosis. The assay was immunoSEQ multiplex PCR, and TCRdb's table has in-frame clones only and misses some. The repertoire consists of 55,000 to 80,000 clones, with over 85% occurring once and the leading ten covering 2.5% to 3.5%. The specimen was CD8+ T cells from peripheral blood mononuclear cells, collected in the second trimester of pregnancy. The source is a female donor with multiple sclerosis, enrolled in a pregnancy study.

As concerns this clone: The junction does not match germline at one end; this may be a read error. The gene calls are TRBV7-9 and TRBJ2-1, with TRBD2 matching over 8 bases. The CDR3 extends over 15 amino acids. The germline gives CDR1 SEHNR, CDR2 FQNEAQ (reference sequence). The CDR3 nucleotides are TGTGCCAGCGGCTTAGAAGCGGGAGACTACAATGAGCAGTTCTTC. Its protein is CASGLEAGDYNEQFF.

The CDR3 region has the DNA TGCGCCAGCAGCTGGGGGACTAGCGCATCCTCCTACGAGCAGTACTTC. This codes for CASSWGTSASSYEQYF. J is TRBJ2-7 and V is TRBV5-1; 10 nucleotides match TRBD2. Germline lookup yields CDR1 SGHRS and CDR2 YFSETQ. This CDR3 spans 16 amino acids. Trimming cost V 3 bases and J 0 bases; bases outside gene matches: 6.

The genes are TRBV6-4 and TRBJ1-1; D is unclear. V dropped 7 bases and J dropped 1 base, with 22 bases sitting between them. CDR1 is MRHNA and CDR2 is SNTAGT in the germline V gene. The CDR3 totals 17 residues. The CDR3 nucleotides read TGTGCCAGCACCCCCCGGGAGGTACCCCTCTCGAACACTGAAGCTTTCTTT. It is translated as CASTPREVPLSNTEAFF.

This CDR3 reads CAIGGGATYEQYF. CDR3 bases: TGTGCCATCGGCGGGGGGGCGACCTACGAGCAGTACTTC. The chain links TRBV27 to TRBJ2-7; 9 nucleotides agree with TRBD2. Losses at the gene ends were 10 bases for V and 2 bases for J; bases not matched to a gene: 6. The CDR3 runs 13 residues. CDR1 is MNHEY, CDR2 SMNVEV, per germline (reference sequence).

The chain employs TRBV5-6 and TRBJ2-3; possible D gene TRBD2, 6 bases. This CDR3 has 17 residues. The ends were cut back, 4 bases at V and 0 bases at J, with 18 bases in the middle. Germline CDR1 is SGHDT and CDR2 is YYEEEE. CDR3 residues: CASSASRDFPSTDTQYF. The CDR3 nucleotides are TGTGCCAGCAGCGCGTCCCGGGACTTTCCGAGCACAGATACGCAGTATTTT.

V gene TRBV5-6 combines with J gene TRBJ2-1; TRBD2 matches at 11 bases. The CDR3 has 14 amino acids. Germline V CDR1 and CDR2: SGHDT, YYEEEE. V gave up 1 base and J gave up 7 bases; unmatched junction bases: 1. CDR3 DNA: TGTGCCAGCAGCTTGACTAGCGGGGGAAATGAGCAGTTCTTC. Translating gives CASSLTSGGNEQFF. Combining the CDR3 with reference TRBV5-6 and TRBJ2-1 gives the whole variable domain DAGVTQSPTHLIKTRGQQVTLRCSPKSGHDTVSWYQQALGQGPQFIFQYYEEEERQRGNFPDRFSGHQFPNYSSELNVNALLLGDSALYLCASSLTSGGNEQFFGPGTRLTVL.

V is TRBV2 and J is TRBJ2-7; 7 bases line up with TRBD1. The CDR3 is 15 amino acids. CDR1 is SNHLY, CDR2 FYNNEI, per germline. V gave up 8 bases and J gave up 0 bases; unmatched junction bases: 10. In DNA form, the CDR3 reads TGTGCCAGCCTCAAGGGGACAGAGACCTCCTACGAGCAGTACTTC. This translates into CASLKGTETSYEQYF.

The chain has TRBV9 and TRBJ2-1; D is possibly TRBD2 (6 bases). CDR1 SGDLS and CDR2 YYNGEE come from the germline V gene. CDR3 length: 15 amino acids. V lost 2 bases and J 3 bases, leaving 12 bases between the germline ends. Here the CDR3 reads CASSVGGKVYNEQFF. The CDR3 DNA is TGTGCCAGCAGCGTCGGAGGGAAAGTCTACAATGAGCAGTTCTTC. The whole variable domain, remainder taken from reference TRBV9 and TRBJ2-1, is DSGVTQTPKHLITATGQRVTLRCSPRSGDLSVYWYQQSLDQGLQFLIQYYNGEERAKGNILERFSAQQFPDLHSELNLSSLELGDSALYFCASSVGGKVYNEQFFGPGTRLTVL.

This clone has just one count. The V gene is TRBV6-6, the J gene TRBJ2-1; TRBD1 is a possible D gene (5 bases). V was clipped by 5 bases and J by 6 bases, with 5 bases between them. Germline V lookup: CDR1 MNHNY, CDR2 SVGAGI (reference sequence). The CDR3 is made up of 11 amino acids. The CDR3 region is CASSTGNEQFF. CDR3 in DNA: TGTGCCAGCAGTACAGGCAATGAGCAGTTCTTC.

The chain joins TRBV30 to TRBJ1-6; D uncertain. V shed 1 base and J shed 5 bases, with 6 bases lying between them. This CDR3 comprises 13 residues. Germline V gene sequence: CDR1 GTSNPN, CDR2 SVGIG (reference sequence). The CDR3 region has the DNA TGTGCCTGGAGTGACACCCATAATTCACCCCTCCACTTT. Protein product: CAWSDTHNSPLHF.

CDR3 nucleotides: TGTGCCAGCAGCTCCGGGACATCACTGTCCTACGAGCAGTACTTC. Amino acids: CASSSGTSLSYEQYF. V and J are TRBV5-6 and TRBJ2-7; the D gene is possibly TRBD1 (6 bases). Trimming removed 3 bases from V and 1 base from J, with 14 bases in between. Per germline, CDR1 SGHDT and CDR2 YYEEEE. This CDR3 is 15 amino acids long.

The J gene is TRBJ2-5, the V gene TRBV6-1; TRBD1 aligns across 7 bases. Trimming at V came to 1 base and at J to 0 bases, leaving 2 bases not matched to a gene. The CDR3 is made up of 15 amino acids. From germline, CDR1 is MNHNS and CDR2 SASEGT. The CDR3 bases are TGTGCCAGCAGTGAAGAGACAGGGAACCAAGAGACCCAGTACTTC. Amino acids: CASSEETGNQETQYF.

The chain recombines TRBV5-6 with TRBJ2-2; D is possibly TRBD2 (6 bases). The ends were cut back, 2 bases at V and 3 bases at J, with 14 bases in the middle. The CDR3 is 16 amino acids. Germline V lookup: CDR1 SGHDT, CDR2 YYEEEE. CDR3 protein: CASSFSTAGYTGELFF. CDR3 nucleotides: TGTGCCAGCAGCTTTTCGACGGCGGGGTACACCGGGGAGCTGTTTTTT.

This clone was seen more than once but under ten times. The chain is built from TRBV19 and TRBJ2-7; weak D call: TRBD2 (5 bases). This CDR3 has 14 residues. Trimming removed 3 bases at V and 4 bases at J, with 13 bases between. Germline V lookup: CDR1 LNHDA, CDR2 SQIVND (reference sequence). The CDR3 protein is CASSMRGPDYEQYF. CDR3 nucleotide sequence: TGTGCCAGTAGTATGAGAGGGCCCGATTACGAGCAGTACTTC.

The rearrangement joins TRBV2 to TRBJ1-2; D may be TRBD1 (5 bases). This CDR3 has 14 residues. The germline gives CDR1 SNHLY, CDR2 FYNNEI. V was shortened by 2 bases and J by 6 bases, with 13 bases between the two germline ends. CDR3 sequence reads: CASSELPQVDGYTF. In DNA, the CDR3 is TGTGCCAGCAGTGAACTCCCACAGGTGGATGGCTACACCTTC.

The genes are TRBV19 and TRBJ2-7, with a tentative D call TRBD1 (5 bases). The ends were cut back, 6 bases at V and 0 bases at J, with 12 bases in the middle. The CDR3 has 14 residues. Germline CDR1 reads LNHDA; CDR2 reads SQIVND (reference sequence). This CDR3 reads CASSSQGYSYEQYF. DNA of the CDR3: TGTGCCAGTAGCTCTCAGGGATACTCCTACGAGCAGTACTTC.

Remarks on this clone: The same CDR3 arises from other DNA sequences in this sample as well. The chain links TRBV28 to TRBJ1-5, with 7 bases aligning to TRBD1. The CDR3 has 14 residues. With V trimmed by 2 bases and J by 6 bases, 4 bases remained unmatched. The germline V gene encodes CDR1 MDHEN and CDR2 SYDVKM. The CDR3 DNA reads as TGTGCCAGCAGTTTAGGGCAGGGGGTTCAGCCCCAGCATTTT. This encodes CASSLGQGVQPQHF.

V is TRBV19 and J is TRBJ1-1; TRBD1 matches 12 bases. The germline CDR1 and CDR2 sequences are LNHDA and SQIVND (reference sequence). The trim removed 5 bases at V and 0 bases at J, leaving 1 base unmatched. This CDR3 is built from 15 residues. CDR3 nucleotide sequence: TGTGCCAGTAGTTGGGACAGGGGGCTGAACACTGAAGCTTTCTTT. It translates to CASSWDRGLNTEAFF. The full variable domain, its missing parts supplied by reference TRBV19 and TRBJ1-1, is DGGITQSPKYLFRKEGQNVTLSCEQNLNHDAMYWYRQDPGQGLRLIYYSQIVNDFQKGDIAEGYSVSREKKESFPLTVTSAQKNPTAFYLCASSWDRGLNTEAFFGQGTRLTVV.

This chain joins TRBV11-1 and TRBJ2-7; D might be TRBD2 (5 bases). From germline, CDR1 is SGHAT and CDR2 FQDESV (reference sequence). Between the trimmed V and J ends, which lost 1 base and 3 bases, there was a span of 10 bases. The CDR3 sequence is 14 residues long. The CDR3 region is CASSLDRGRYEQYF. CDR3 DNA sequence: TGTGCCAGCAGCTTAGATCGCGGGCGCTACGAGCAGTACTTC.

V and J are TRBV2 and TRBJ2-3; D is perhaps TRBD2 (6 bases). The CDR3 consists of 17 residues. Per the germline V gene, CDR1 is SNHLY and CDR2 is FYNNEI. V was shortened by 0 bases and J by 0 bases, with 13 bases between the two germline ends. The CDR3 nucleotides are TGTGCCAGCAGTGAAGCGCTTAGCGGAACTAGCACAGATACGCAGTATTTT. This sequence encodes CASSEALSGTSTDTQYF.

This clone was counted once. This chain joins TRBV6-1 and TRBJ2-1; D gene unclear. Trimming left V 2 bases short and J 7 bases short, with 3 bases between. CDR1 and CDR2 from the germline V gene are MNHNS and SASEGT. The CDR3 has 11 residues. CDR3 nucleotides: TGTGCCAGCAGTGAACTTAATGAGCAGTTCTTC. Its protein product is CASSELNEQFF.

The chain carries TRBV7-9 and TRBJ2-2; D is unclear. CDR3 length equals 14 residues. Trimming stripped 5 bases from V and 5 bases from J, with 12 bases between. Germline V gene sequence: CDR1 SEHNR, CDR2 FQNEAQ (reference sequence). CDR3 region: CASSLVESTGELFF. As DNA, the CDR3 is TGTGCCAGCAGCCTCGTAGAGTCGACCGGGGAGCTGTTTTTT.